These T cell receptor beta chains were read from a single sample in a study of CD8 T cells in Susac syndrome. TCRdb itself ran the immunoSEQ multiplex PCR reads through MiXCR, one entry per CDR3 protein. The sample shows 65,000 to 100,000 distinct CDR3 sequences, approximately 96% of them seen only once. Sequencing used CD8+ T cells from PBMCs. The receptors originated from a human donor with Susac syndrome. Both conserved end residues are trimmed from each CDR3. The order of the fields is D gene, V gene, CDR3 protein. The D gene is left open where the match is weak.

D gene: NA
V gene: TRBV30
CDR3 protein: AWSFGDTGELF

D gene: NA
V gene: TRBV6-2/TRBV6-3
CDR3 protein: ASSFGPGRSNQPQH

D gene: NA
V gene: TRBV12-3/TRBV12-4
CDR3 protein: ASTPGPLEQY

D gene: TRBD1
V gene: TRBV18
CDR3 protein: ASSGDRVPVTEAF

D gene: NA
V gene: TRBV4-2
CDR3 protein: ASSQGPEKGYT

D gene: TRBD1
V gene: TRBV29-1
CDR3 protein: SGYRGPRYGYT

D gene: TRBD2
V gene: TRBV4-3
CDR3 protein: ASSQDRLRLAIDTQY

D gene: NA
V gene: TRBV27
CDR3 protein: ASSGGLNTEAF

D gene: NA
V gene: TRBV20-1
CDR3 protein: SARDDNAGFETQY

D gene: NA
V gene: TRBV7-9
CDR3 protein: ASIQGVGGSTDTQY

D gene: NA
V gene: TRBV21-1
CDR3 protein: ASTALRRESDEQF

D gene: NA
V gene: TRBV24-1
CDR3 protein: ATSAGGAEAF

D gene: NA
V gene: TRBV20-1
CDR3 protein: SARVSAQETQY

D gene: NA
V gene: TRBV4-3
CDR3 protein: ASSQTLGGATNEKLF

D gene: NA
V gene: TRBV30
CDR3 protein: AWGAGSSYEQY

D gene: NA
V gene: TRBV9
CDR3 protein: ASGGEQF

D gene: NA
V gene: TRBV5-4
CDR3 protein: ASSLDGTFKNIQY

D gene: NA
V gene: TRBV4-3
CDR3 protein: ASSPGPTYEQY

D gene: NA
V gene: TRBV7-9
CDR3 protein: ASSPRGQRYNEQF

D gene: TRBD1
V gene: TRBV5-4
CDR3 protein: ASSPGTGGAEQY

D gene: NA
V gene: TRBV7-9
CDR3 protein: ASSLATTATNEKLF

D gene: NA
V gene: TRBV4-3
CDR3 protein: ASSHSVGVEQY

D gene: TRBD2
V gene: TRBV4-2
CDR3 protein: ASSPPLAGDTGELF

D gene: TRBD2
V gene: TRBV7-9
CDR3 protein: ASSSSSGSTYEQY